The entry below gives a single T cell receptor beta chain sequence along with its context. Its antigen specificity is not known. There are no base qualities to consult, and no much larger clone falls within one base. The sample comes from a study of Graves' ophthalmopathy and Graves' hyperthyroidism (dated by TCRdb to the late 2010s). Broadly, across the study: Hyperthyroidism was considered stable if no progression to ophthalmopathy occurred within 18 months of follow-up. TCR beta repertoire signatures were used to distinguish Graves' ophthalmopathy from Graves' hyperthyroidism and to predict progression to ophthalmopathy. In total, around 140 blood samples were TCR-sequenced: 43 ophthalmopathy, approximately 75 hyperthyroidism and roughly 17 hyperthyroidism-to-ophthalmopathy patients. A discovery set of about a hundred patients (roughly 41 ophthalmopathy, just over 55 stable hyperthyroidism) was enrolled to explore V-J signatures distinguishing ophthalmopathy from hyperthyroidism. The independent validation cohort included about 19 hyperthyroidism patients plus 17 patients who later progressed from hyperthyroidism to ophthalmopathy. T-cell repertoires of thyroid tissue and blood were compared in several hyperthyroidism patients. Following sampling, methimazole starting at 30 mg daily was administered to hyperthyroidism patients, and high-dose intravenous methylprednisolone was administered to ophthalmopathy patients.

In the germline V gene (reference sequence), CDR1 corresponds to DFQATT and CDR2 to SNEGSKA. Taken from cysteine to phenylalanine, the CDR3 has 13 residues. Kept here is only the CDR3 DNA, which spans 39 bases and is read in frame from base 1. Unmatched junction bases come to 12, with V trimmed by 5 bases and J by 13 bases. The hyperthyroidism patients were 18 to 65 years old and newly diagnosed, with a disease duration of less than 2 months. Anyone with other autoimmune diseases, uncontrolled infections, pregnancy or lactation was excluded from the study. Clinical symptoms, serum thyroxine, TRAb, thyroid ultrasound and orbital computed tomography were used for diagnosis. Total RNA was extracted with Trizol reagent and quality-checked on an Agilent 2100 Bioanalyzer. TCR beta CDR3 regions were amplified from RNA transcripts for repertoire sequencing. The first round was an RT-PCR using HTBI primers with the Qiagen OneStep RT-PCR kit, and this first round was followed by a second-round multiplex PCR, then size selection and purification. Libraries were sequenced on an Illumina HiSeq2000 using paired-end 100 bp reads. In the authors' own workflow: SOAPnuke was used to process the reads, removing any read that contained adapters or uncalled bases, had a mean Phred below 15, or lacked an exact match to the constant primer or identifier. COPE v1.2.5 was used to merge high-quality paired reads. Clonotypes were defined as unique nucleotide sequences and were aligned to IMGT TRB V, D and J references using MiTCR v1.1. Only V-J combinations with frequency above 0.0001 were analysed, covering around 99% of repertoires. For each V-J combination, a TCR clonal expansion and chaos score was defined as the ratio of F50 clonal expansion to chaos observed in the TCRdist matrix. Welch's t-statistics and random forest were used to reduce features to approximately 13 V-J combinations, which were fed into a naive Bayes classifier. The Morisita-Horn index was used to measure how similar the thyroid and blood repertoires were. TCRdb reanalyzed the raw reads on its own, using fastp at Q25 for trimming and MiXCR for clone calling, and kept in-frame beta chains. Entries are consolidated by CDR3 protein sequence, retaining the most common genes and DNA. The V and J calls, along with clone size, are taken from TCRdb and not from the paper's own processing. The sample table contains 900,000 to 1,200,000 distinct CDR3 sequences; only one count was recorded for about 36% of them. Approximately 10% of the sample is held by the ten biggest clonotypes.

Summary of the overall study and its limitations: Sample size was not statistically predetermined, and group allocation was not concealed from the investigators. In validation, the model predicted ophthalmopathy progression with 70.59% sensitivity and around 72% specificity; roughly 11 predicted patients were CT-confirmed with GO in a median of approximately 6.5 months. In cross-validation, the 13-signature model distinguished ophthalmopathy from stable hyperthyroidism with 87.88% sensitivity and about 81% specificity, while in the test set the corresponding values were roughly 80% and 75%. Among expanded thyroid clonotypes with frequency above 0.001, most also showed up in blood, which suggests that blood repertoires may reflect the thyroid immune response.

The chain is made from TRBV20-1 and TRBJ1-5; TRBD1 agrees with 9 junctional bases. The receptor comes from an adult man with Graves' hyperthyroidism. The specimen sequenced was peripheral blood or thyroid tissue (not recorded which). This receptor carries the CDR3 CSALTGGFGNQHF. The DNA sequence follows: TGCAGTGCTTTAACAGGGGGCTTCGGCAATCAGCATTTT.